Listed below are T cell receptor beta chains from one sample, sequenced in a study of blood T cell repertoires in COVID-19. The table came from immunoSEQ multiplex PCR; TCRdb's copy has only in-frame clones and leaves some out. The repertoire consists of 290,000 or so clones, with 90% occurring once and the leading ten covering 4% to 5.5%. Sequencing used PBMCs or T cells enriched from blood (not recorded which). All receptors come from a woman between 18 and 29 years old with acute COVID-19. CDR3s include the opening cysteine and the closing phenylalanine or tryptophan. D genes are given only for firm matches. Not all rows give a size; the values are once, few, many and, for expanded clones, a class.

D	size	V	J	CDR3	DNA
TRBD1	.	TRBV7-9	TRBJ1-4	CASTVPGQDPLFF	TGTGCCAGCACCGTCCCGGGACAGGATCCACTGTTTTTT
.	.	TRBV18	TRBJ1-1	CASSEGGEATEAFF	TGTGCCAGCTCCGAAGGCGGAGAGGCCACTGAAGCTTTCTTT
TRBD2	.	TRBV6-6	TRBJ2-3	CASSFAGGHPQYF	TGTGCCAGCAGTTTTGCGGGAGGGCACCCGCAGTATTTT
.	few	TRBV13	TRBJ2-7	CASSLVSVGLPPYEQYF	TGTGCCAGCAGCTTAGTAAGCGTCGGCTTACCTCCCTACGAGCAGTACTTC
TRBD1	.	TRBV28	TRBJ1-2	CASSPWTGPNYGYTF	TGTGCCAGCAGTCCTTGGACAGGGCCTAACTATGGCTACACCTTC
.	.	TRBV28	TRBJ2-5	CASGGGTFGETQYF	TGTGCCAGCGGCGGCGGGACTTTCGGGGAGACCCAGTACTTC
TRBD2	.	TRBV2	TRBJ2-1	CASRGVRTSGSNEQFF	TGTGCCAGCAGGGGGGTAAGGACTAGCGGGAGTAATGAGCAGTTCTTC
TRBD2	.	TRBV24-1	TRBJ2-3	CATSDLISGKSTQYF	TGTGCCACCAGTGATTTGATAAGCGGGAAGAGTACGCAGTATTTT
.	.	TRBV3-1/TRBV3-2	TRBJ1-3	CASSQVGSGNTIYF	TGTGCCAGCAGCCAAGTCGGTTCTGGAAACACCATATATTTT
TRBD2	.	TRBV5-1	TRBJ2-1	CASSLLAGGNEQFF	TGCGCCAGCAGCTTATTAGCGGGAGGGAATGAGCAGTTCTTC
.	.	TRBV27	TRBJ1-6	CASSPWPGTNSPLHF	TGTGCCAGCAGTCCCTGGCCAGGTACGAATTCACCCCTCCACTTT
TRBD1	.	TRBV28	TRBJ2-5	CASSLPSTGTGKGQETQYF	TGTGCCAGCAGTCTGCCATCTACCGGGACAGGGAAGGGCCAAGAGACCCAGTACTTC